What follows is one T cell receptor (beta chain) and its context. In the study's own analysis: Amplifying reference gene primers gave estimates of nucleated cell counts. Clones were read by immunoSEQ multiplex PCR, and TCRdb kept only the in-frame ones, dropping some. V and J calls and clone size follow that table, whereas D and trimming were derived from the DNA. The sample has more than 40,000 clones, more than 75% seen once; the top ten hold around 14%. The source of the sample is a study of blood T cell repertoires in COVID-19. Across the study: Donors in the United States, Italy and Spain gave samples during acute or convalescent COVID-19. Sources were T cells, B-cell-depleted T cells, or PBMCs; the material itself was cDNA or gDNA.

The CDR3 contains 9 residues. Germline V gene lookup returns CDR1 DFQATT and CDR2 SNEGSKA (reference sequence). The specimen sequenced was peripheral blood. J is TRBJ2-1 and V is TRBV20-1; D not resolved. This receptor was obtained from a human donor with acute or convalescent COVID-19. The donor label of this sample is uncertain. For the CDR3, the DNA is TGCAGCCACGGTAGTGAGCAGTTCTTC. Translation gives CSHGSEQFF.